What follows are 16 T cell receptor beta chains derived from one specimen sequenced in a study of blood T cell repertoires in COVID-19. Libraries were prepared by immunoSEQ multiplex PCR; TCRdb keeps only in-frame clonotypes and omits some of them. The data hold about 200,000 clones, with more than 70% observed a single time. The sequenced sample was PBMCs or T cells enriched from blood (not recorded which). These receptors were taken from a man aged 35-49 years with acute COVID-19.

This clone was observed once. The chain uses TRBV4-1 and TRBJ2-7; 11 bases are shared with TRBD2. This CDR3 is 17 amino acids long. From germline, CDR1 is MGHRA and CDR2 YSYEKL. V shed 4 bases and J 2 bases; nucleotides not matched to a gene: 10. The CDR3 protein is CASSRADTSGSPYEQYF. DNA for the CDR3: TGCGCCAGCAGCCGAGCGGACACTAGCGGGAGTCCCTACGAGCAGTACTTC.

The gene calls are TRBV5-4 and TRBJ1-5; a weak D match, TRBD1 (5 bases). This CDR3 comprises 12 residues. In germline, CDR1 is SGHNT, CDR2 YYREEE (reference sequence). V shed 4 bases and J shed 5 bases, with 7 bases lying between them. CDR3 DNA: TGTGCCAGCAGCGTACAGGATCAGCCCCAGCATTTT. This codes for CASSVQDQPQHF.

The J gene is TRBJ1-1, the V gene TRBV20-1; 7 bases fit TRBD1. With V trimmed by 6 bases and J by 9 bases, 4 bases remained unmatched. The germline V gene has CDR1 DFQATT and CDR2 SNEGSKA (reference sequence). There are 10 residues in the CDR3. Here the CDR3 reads CSANRGKAFF. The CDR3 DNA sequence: TGCAGTGCCAACAGGGGCAAAGCTTTCTTT.

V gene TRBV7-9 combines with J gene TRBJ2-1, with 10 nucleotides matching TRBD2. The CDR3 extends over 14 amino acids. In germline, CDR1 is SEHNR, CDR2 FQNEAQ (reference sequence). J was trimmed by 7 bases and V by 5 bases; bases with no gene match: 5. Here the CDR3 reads CASSHSGRLNEQFF. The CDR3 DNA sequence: TGTGCCAGCAGCCATAGCGGGAGGTTGAATGAGCAGTTCTTC.

The CDR3 bases are TGTGCCAGCAGTTCGCTTACAGGCCCCTACGAGCAGTACTTC. Translating gives CASSSLTGPYEQYF. The chain recombines TRBV6-5 with TRBJ2-7; D possibly corresponds to TRBD1 (5 bases). The CDR3 contains 14 residues. Deletions cut 4 bases from V and 2 bases from J, with 12 bases between. The germline gives CDR1 MNHEY, CDR2 SVGAGI.

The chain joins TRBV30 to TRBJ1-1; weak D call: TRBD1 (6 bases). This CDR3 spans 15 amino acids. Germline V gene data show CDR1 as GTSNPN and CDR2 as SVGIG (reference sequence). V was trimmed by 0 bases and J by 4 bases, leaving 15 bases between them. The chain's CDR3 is CAWSVGIGGLTEAFF. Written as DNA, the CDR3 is TGTGCCTGGAGTGTAGGGATTGGGGGCCTCACTGAAGCTTTCTTT.

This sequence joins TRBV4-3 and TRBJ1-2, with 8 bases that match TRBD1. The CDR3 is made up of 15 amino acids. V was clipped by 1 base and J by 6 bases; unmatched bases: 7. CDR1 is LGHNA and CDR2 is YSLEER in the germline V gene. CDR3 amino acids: CASSQAPQGEDGYTF. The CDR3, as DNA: TGCGCCAGCAGCCAAGCCCCACAGGGGGAGGATGGCTACACCTTC.

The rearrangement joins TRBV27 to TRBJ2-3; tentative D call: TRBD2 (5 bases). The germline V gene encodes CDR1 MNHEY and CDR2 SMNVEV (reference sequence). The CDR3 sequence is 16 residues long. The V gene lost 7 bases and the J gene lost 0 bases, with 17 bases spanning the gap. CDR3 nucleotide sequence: TGTGCCAGCACCCATGGGCAGCGGCCTAGCACAGATACGCAGTATTTT. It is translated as CASTHGQRPSTDTQYF.

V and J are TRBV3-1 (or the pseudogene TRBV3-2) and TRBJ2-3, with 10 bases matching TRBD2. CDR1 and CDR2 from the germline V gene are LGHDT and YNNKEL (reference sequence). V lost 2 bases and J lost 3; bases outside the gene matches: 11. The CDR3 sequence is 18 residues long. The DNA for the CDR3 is TGTGCCAGCAGCCAAAGGGCCCCACTAGCGGGAATAACAGATACGCAGTATTTT. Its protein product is CASSQRAPLAGITDTQYF.

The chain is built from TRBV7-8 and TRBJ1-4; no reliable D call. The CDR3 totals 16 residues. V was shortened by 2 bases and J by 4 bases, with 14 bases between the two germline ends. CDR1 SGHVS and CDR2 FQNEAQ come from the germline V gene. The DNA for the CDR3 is TGTGCCAGCAGCTTAATCCCAGGCGAGAATAATGAAAAACTGTTTTTT. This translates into CASSLIPGENNEKLFF. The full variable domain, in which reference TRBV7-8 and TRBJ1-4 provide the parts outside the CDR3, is GAGVSQSPRYKVAKRGQDVALRCDPISGHVSLFWYQQALGQGPEFLTYFQNEAQLDKSGLPSDRFFAERPEGSVSTLKIQRTQQEDSAVYLCASSLIPGENNEKLFFGSGTQLSVL.

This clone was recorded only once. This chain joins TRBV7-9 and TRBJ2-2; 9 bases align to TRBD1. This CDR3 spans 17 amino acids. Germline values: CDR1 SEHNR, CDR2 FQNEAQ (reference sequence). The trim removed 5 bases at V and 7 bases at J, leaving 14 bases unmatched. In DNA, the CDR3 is TGTGCCAGCAGCCCTACCCCGGGACAGGGCTTGGTCGGGGAGCTGTTTTTT. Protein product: CASSPTPGQGLVGELFF.

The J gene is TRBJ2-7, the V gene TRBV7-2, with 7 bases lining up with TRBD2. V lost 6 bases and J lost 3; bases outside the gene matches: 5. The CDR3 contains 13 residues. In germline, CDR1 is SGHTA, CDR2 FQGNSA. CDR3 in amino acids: CASRAAGLYEQYF. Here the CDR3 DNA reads TGTGCCAGCAGAGCAGCGGGACTCTACGAGCAGTACTTC.

The CDR3 loop is CASSIFGQGNTEAFF. The CDR3 coding sequence is TGTGCCAGTAGTATTTTCGGGCAGGGGAACACTGAAGCTTTCTTT. The V and J genes are TRBV19 and TRBJ1-1; maybe TRBD1 (5 bases). In germline, CDR1 is LNHDA, CDR2 SQIVND (reference sequence). Between the trimmed V and J ends, which lost 3 bases and 1 base, there was a span of 12 bases. The CDR3 extends over 15 amino acids.

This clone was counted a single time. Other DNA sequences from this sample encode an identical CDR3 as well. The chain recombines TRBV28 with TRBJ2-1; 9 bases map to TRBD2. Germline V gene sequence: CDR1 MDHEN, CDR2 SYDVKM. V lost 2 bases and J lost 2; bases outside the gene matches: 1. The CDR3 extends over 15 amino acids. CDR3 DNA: TGTGCCAGCAGTTTAGGCGGGAGGGCCTACAATGAGCAGTTCTTC. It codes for CASSLGGRAYNEQFF.

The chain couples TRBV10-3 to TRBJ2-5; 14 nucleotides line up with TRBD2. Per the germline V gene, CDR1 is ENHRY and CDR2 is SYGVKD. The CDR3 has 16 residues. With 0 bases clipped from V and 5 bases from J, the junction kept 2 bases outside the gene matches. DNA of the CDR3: TGTGCCATCAGTGAGTCCGGACTAGCGGGAGGTGAGACCCAGTACTTC. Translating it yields CAISESGLAGGETQYF.

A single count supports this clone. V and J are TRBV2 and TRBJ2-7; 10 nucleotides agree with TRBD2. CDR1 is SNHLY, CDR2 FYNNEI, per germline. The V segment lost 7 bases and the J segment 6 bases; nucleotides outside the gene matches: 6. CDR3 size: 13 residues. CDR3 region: CASITSGIGEQYF. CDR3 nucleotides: TGTGCCAGCATTACTAGCGGGATCGGCGAGCAGTACTTC.